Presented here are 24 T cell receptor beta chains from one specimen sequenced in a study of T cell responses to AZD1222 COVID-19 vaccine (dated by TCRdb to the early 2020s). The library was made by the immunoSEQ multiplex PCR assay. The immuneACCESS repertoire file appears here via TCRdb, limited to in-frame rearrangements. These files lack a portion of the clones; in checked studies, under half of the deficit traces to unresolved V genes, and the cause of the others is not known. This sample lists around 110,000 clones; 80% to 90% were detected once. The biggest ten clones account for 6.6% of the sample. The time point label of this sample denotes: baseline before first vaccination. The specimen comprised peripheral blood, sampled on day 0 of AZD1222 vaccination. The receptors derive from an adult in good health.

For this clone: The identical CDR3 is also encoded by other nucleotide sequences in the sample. The CDR3 bases are TGCGCCAGCAGCTTGGGGGGTCAAGAGACCCAGTACTTC. Translation gives CASSLGGQETQYF. The genes are TRBV5-1 and TRBJ2-5; D call uncertain. From germline, CDR1 is SGHRS and CDR2 YFSETQ. The CDR3 covers 13 residues. Trimming pared 0 bases from V and 2 bases from J, leaving 5 bases between.

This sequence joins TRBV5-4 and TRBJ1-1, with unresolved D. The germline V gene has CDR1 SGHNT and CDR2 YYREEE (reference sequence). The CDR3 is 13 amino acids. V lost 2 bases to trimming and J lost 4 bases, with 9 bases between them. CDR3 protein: CASSLWVATEAFF. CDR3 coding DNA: TGTGCCAGCAGCTTATGGGTAGCCACTGAAGCTTTCTTT.

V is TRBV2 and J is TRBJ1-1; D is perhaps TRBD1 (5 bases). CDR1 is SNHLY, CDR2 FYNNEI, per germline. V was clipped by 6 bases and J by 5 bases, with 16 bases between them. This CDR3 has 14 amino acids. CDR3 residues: CASSRDQRGTEAFF. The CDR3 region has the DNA TGTGCCAGCAGCCGGGACCAACGGGGAACTGAAGCTTTCTTT.

The CDR3 DNA is TGTGCCAGCAGCCCCTCCCAACTAGAAAGAGAAGAGACCCAGTACTTC. Its translation: CASSPSQLEREETQYF. The V call is TRBV4-2, the J call TRBJ2-5; tentatively, D is TRBD2 (5 bases). This CDR3 has 16 residues. The germline CDR1 and CDR2 sequences are LGHNA and YNFKEQ. Trimming pared 4 bases from V and 3 bases from J, leaving 18 bases between.

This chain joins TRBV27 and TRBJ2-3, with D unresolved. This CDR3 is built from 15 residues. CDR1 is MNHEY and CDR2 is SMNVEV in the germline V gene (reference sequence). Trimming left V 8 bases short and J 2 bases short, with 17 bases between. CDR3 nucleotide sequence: TGTGCCAGCCGGACCCTTATGAGCTACACAGATACGCAGTATTTT. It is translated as CASRTLMSYTDTQYF.

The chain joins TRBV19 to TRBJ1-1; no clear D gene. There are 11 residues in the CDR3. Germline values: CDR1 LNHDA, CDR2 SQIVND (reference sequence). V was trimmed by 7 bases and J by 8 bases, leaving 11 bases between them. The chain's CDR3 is CASISRLEAFF. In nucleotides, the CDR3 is TGTGCCAGTATCTCGCGCCTAGAAGCTTTCTTT.

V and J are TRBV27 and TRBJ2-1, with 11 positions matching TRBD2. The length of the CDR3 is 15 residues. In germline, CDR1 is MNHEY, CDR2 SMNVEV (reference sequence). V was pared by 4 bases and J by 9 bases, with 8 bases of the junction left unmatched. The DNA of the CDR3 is TGTGCCAGCAGTTCCCTTAGCGGGAGGGCCCGTGAGCAGTTCTTC. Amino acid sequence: CASSSLSGRAREQFF.

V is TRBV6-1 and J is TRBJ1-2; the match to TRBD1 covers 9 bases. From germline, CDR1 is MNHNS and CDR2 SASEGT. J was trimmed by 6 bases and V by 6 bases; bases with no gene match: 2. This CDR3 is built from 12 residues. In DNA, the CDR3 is TGTGCCAGCAGCCGACAGGGGGATGGCTACACCTTC. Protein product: CASSRQGDGYTF.

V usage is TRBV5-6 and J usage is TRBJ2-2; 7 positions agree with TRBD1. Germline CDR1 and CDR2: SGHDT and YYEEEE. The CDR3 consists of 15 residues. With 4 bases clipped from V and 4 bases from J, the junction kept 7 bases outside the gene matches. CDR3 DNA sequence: TGTGCCAGCAGCCTCCTGGACAGGAGCACCGGGGAGCTGTTTTTT. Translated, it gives CASSLLDRSTGELFF.

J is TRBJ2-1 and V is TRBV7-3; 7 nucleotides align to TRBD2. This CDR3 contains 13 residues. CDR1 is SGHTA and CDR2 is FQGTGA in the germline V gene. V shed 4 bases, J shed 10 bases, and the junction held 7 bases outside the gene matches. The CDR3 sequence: CASSSRLAGEQFF. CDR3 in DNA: TGTGCCAGCAGCTCGAGACTAGCTGGGGAGCAGTTCTTC.

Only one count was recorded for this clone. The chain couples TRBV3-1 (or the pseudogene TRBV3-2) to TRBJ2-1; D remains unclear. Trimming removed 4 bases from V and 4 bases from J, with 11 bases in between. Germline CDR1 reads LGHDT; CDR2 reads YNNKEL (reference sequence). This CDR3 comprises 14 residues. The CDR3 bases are TGTGCCAGCAGCCCCTACACGTCGTACAATGAGCAGTTCTTC. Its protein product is CASSPYTSYNEQFF.

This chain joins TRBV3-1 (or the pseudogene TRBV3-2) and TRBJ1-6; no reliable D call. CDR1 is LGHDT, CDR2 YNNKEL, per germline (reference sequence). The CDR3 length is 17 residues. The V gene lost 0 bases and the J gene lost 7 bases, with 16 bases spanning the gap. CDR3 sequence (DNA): TGTGCCAGCAGCCAAGACGGAGGCCCTTTATCAAATTCACCCCTCCACTTT. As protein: CASSQDGGPLSNSPLHF.

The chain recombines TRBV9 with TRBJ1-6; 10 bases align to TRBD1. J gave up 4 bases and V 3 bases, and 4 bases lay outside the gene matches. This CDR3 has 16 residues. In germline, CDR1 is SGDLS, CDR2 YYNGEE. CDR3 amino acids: CASSGRGQGYNSPLHF. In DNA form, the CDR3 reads TGTGCCAGCAGCGGCCGGGGACAGGGGTATAATTCACCCCTCCACTTT.

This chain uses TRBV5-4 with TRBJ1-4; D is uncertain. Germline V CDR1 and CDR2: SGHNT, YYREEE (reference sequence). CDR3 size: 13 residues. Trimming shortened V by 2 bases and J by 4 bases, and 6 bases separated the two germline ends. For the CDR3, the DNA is TGTGCCAGCAGCTTACAGCTTAATGAAAAACTGTTTTTT. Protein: CASSLQLNEKLFF.

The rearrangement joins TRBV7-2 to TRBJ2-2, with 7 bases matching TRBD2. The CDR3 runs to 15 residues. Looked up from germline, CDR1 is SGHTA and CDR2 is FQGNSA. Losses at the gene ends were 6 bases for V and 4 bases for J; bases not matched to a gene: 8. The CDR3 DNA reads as TGTGCCAGCAGACTCGGGAGGTTAGGCACCGGGGAGCTGTTTTTT. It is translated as CASRLGRLGTGELFF.

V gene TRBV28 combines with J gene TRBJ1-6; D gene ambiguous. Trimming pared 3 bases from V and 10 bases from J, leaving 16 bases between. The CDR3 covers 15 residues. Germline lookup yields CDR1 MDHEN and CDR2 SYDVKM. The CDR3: CASSFTGRKGSPLHF. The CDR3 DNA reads TGTGCCAGCAGTTTTACGGGGAGAAAGGGCTCACCCCTCCACTTT.

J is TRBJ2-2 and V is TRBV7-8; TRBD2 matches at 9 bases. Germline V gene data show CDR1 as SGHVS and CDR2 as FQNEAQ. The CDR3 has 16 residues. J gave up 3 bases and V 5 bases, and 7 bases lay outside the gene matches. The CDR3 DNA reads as TGTGCCAGCAGCCGACGACCTAGCGGGGACACCGGGGAGCTGTTTTTT. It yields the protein CASSRRPSGDTGELFF.

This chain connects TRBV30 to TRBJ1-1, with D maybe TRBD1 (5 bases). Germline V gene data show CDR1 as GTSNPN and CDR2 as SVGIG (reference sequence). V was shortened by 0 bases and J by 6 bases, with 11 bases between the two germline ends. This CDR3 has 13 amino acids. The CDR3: CAWSVQGAAEAFF. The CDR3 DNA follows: TGTGCCTGGAGTGTTCAGGGTGCGGCTGAAGCTTTCTTT.

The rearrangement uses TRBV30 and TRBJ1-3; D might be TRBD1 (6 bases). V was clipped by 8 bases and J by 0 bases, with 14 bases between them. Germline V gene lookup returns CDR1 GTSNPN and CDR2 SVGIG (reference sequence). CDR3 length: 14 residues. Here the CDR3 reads CAGLGGHSGNTIYF. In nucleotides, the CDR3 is TGTGCCGGTCTGGGGGGGCACTCTGGAAACACCATATATTTT.

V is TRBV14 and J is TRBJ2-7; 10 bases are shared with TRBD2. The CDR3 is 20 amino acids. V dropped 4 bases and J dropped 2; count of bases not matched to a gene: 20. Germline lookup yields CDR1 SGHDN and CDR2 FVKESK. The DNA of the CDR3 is TGTGCCAGCAGCCCCCTGTTCACTAGCGGGATCTATTCCGCAGCCTACGAGCAGTACTTC. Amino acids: CASSPLFTSGIYSAAYEQYF.

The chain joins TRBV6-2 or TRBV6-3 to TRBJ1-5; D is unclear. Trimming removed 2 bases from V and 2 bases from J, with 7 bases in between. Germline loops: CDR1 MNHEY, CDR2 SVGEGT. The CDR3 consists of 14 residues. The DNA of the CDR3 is TGTGCCAGCAGTTACGGAACACGCAATCAGCCCCAGCATTTT. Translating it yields CASSYGTRNQPQHF.

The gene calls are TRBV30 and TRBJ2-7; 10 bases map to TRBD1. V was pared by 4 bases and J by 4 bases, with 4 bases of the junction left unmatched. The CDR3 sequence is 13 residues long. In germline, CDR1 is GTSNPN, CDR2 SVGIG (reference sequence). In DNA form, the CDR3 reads TGTGCCTGGACCCCGGGACAGGGGTACGAGCAGTACTTC. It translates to CAWTPGQGYEQYF.

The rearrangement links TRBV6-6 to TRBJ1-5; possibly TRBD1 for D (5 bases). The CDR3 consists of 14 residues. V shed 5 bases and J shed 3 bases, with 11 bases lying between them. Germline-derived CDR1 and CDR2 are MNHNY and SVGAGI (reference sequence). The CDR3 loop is CASSKDSYNQPQHF. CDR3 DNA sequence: TGTGCCAGCAGTAAAGACAGTTACAATCAGCCCCAGCATTTT.

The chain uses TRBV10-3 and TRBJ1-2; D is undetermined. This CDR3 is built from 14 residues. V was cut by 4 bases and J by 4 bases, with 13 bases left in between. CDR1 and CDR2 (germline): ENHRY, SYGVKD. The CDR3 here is CAISAVGNSYGYTF. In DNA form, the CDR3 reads TGTGCCATCAGTGCGGTCGGGAATTCCTATGGCTACACCTTC.